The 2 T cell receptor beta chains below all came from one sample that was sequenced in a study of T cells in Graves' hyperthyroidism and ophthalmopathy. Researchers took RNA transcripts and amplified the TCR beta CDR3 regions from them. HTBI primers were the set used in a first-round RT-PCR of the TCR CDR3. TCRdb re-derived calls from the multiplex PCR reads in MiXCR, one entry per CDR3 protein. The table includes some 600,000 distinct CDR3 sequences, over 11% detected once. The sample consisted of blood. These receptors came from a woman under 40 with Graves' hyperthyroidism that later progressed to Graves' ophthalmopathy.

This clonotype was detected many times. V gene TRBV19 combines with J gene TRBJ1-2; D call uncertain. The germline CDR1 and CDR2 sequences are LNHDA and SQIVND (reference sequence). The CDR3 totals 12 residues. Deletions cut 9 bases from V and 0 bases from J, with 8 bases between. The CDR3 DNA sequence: TGTGCCAGCAGCAGAGCTAACTATGGCTACACCTTC. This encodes CASSRANYGYTF.

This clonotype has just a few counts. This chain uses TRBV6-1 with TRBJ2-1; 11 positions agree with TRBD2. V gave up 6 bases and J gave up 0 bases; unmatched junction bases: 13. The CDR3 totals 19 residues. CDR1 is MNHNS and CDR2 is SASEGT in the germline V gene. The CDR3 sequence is CASRLRGLAATSSYNEQFF. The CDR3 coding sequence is TGTGCCAGCAGGCTAAGGGGACTAGCGGCTACGAGCTCCTACAATGAGCAGTTCTTC.